Detailed here is one T cell receptor beta chain. No antigen is known for it. This entry comes from a study of CD8 T cells in ankylosing spondylitis. Findings of the study overall: The authors reported significant enrichment of disease-linked clones in matched ankylosing spondylitis synovial fluid.

TCRdb reprocessed the 5' RACE reads with MiXCR, giving one entry per CDR3 protein. The data show under 300,000 distinct CDR3 sequences, about 10% seen once. Germline V gives CDR1 LNHNV, CDR2 YYDKDF (reference sequence). The CDR3 covers 16 residues. Trimming cost V 1 base and J 2 bases; bases outside gene matches: 5. The rearrangement links TRBV15 to TRBJ2-3, with 8 bases identical to TRBD2. Sequenced material: blood, either unsorted or a sorted T cell fraction (not recorded which). The receptor was derived from a male donor with ankylosing spondylitis or in good health (not recorded which). CDR3 in DNA: TGTGCCACCAGCAGAGCGGCTAGCGGGCACACAGATACGCAGTATTTT. Residues: CATSRAASGHTDTQYF.